This TCR beta chain was documented in a study of blood T cell repertoires in COVID-19. Across 20 to 25 US areas, participants ranged in age from roughly 18 to 95 years. Participants reported their clinical history, and cohort assignment relied on those reports. Someone with COVID-19 had been met by exposed participants within 2 weeks before study entry. Authors' methods: It was from reference gene primer amplification that nucleated cell counts were estimated. Assay: immunoSEQ multiplex PCR; the TCRdb copy retains only in-frame clones and omits some. That table gives V, J and clone size, and the DNA gave D and trimming. The sample has a few hundred thousand clones, approximately 93% seen once; the top ten hold roughly 0.9%. The sequencing sample was made of PBMCs or T cells enriched from blood (not recorded which). The sequence was obtained from a woman in her thirties or forties who had been exposed to COVID-19.

The CDR3 region is CASSLGQGAGPDSPLHF. In nucleotides, the CDR3 is TGTGCCAGCAGCTTGGGGCAGGGGGCCGGACCCGATTCACCCCTCCACTTT. The chain employs TRBV5-6 and TRBJ1-6; TRBD1 matches at 8 bases. There are 17 residues in the CDR3. J gave up 8 bases and V 0 bases, and 10 bases lay outside the gene matches. Germline loops: CDR1 SGHDT, CDR2 YYEEEE. Drawing the rest from reference TRBV5-6 and TRBJ1-6, the complete variable domain is DAGVTQSPTHLIKTRGQQVTLRCSPKSGHDTVSWYQQALGQGPQFIFQYYEEEERQRGNFPDRFSGHQFPNYSSELNVNALLLGDSALYLCASSLGQGAGPDSPLHFGNGTRLTVT.